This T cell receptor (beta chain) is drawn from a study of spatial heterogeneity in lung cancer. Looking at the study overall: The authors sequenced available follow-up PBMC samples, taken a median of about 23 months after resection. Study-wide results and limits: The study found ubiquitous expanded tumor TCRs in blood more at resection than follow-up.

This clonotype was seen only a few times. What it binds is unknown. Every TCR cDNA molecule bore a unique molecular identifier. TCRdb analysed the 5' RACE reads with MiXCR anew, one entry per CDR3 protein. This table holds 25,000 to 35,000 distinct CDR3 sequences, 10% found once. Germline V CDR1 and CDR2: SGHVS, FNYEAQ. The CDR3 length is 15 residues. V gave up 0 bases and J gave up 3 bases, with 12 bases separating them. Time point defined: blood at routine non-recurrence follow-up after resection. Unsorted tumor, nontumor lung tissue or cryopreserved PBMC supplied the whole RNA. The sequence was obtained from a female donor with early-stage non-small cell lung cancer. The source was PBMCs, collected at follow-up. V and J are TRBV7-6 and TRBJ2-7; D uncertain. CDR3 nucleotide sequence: TGTGCCAGCAGCTTAGCGCCGGCCCGTAACTACGAGCAGTACTTC. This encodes CASSLAPARNYEQYF.